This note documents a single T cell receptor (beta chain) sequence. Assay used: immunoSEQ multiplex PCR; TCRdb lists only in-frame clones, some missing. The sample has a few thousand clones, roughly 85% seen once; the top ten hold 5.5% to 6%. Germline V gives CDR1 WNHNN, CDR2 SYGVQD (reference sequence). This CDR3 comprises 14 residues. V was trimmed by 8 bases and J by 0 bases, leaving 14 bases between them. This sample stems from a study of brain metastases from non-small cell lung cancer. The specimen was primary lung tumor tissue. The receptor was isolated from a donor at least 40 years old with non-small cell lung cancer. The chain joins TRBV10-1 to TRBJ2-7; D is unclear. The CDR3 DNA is TGCGCCAGCTCACCAACCGGCGGCTCCTACGAGCAGTACTTC. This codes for CASSPTGGSYEQYF.